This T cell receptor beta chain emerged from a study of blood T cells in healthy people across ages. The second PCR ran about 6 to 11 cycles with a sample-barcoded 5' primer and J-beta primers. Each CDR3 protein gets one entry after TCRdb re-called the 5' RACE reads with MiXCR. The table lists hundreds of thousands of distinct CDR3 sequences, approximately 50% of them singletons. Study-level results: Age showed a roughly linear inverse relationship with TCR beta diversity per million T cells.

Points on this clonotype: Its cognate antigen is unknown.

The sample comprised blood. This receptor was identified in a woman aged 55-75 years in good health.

The CDR3 loop reads CASSLAATWDITYEQYF. The CDR3 nucleotides read TGTGCCAGCAGCTTAGCGGCAACCTGGGACATTACCTACGAGCAGTACTTC. The chain is built from TRBV7-2 and TRBJ2-7, with D possibly being TRBD1 (6 bases). Germline V lookup: CDR1 SGHTA, CDR2 FQGNSA. Trimming cost V 0 bases and J 2 bases, with 17 bases left between them. The CDR3 has 17 amino acids.